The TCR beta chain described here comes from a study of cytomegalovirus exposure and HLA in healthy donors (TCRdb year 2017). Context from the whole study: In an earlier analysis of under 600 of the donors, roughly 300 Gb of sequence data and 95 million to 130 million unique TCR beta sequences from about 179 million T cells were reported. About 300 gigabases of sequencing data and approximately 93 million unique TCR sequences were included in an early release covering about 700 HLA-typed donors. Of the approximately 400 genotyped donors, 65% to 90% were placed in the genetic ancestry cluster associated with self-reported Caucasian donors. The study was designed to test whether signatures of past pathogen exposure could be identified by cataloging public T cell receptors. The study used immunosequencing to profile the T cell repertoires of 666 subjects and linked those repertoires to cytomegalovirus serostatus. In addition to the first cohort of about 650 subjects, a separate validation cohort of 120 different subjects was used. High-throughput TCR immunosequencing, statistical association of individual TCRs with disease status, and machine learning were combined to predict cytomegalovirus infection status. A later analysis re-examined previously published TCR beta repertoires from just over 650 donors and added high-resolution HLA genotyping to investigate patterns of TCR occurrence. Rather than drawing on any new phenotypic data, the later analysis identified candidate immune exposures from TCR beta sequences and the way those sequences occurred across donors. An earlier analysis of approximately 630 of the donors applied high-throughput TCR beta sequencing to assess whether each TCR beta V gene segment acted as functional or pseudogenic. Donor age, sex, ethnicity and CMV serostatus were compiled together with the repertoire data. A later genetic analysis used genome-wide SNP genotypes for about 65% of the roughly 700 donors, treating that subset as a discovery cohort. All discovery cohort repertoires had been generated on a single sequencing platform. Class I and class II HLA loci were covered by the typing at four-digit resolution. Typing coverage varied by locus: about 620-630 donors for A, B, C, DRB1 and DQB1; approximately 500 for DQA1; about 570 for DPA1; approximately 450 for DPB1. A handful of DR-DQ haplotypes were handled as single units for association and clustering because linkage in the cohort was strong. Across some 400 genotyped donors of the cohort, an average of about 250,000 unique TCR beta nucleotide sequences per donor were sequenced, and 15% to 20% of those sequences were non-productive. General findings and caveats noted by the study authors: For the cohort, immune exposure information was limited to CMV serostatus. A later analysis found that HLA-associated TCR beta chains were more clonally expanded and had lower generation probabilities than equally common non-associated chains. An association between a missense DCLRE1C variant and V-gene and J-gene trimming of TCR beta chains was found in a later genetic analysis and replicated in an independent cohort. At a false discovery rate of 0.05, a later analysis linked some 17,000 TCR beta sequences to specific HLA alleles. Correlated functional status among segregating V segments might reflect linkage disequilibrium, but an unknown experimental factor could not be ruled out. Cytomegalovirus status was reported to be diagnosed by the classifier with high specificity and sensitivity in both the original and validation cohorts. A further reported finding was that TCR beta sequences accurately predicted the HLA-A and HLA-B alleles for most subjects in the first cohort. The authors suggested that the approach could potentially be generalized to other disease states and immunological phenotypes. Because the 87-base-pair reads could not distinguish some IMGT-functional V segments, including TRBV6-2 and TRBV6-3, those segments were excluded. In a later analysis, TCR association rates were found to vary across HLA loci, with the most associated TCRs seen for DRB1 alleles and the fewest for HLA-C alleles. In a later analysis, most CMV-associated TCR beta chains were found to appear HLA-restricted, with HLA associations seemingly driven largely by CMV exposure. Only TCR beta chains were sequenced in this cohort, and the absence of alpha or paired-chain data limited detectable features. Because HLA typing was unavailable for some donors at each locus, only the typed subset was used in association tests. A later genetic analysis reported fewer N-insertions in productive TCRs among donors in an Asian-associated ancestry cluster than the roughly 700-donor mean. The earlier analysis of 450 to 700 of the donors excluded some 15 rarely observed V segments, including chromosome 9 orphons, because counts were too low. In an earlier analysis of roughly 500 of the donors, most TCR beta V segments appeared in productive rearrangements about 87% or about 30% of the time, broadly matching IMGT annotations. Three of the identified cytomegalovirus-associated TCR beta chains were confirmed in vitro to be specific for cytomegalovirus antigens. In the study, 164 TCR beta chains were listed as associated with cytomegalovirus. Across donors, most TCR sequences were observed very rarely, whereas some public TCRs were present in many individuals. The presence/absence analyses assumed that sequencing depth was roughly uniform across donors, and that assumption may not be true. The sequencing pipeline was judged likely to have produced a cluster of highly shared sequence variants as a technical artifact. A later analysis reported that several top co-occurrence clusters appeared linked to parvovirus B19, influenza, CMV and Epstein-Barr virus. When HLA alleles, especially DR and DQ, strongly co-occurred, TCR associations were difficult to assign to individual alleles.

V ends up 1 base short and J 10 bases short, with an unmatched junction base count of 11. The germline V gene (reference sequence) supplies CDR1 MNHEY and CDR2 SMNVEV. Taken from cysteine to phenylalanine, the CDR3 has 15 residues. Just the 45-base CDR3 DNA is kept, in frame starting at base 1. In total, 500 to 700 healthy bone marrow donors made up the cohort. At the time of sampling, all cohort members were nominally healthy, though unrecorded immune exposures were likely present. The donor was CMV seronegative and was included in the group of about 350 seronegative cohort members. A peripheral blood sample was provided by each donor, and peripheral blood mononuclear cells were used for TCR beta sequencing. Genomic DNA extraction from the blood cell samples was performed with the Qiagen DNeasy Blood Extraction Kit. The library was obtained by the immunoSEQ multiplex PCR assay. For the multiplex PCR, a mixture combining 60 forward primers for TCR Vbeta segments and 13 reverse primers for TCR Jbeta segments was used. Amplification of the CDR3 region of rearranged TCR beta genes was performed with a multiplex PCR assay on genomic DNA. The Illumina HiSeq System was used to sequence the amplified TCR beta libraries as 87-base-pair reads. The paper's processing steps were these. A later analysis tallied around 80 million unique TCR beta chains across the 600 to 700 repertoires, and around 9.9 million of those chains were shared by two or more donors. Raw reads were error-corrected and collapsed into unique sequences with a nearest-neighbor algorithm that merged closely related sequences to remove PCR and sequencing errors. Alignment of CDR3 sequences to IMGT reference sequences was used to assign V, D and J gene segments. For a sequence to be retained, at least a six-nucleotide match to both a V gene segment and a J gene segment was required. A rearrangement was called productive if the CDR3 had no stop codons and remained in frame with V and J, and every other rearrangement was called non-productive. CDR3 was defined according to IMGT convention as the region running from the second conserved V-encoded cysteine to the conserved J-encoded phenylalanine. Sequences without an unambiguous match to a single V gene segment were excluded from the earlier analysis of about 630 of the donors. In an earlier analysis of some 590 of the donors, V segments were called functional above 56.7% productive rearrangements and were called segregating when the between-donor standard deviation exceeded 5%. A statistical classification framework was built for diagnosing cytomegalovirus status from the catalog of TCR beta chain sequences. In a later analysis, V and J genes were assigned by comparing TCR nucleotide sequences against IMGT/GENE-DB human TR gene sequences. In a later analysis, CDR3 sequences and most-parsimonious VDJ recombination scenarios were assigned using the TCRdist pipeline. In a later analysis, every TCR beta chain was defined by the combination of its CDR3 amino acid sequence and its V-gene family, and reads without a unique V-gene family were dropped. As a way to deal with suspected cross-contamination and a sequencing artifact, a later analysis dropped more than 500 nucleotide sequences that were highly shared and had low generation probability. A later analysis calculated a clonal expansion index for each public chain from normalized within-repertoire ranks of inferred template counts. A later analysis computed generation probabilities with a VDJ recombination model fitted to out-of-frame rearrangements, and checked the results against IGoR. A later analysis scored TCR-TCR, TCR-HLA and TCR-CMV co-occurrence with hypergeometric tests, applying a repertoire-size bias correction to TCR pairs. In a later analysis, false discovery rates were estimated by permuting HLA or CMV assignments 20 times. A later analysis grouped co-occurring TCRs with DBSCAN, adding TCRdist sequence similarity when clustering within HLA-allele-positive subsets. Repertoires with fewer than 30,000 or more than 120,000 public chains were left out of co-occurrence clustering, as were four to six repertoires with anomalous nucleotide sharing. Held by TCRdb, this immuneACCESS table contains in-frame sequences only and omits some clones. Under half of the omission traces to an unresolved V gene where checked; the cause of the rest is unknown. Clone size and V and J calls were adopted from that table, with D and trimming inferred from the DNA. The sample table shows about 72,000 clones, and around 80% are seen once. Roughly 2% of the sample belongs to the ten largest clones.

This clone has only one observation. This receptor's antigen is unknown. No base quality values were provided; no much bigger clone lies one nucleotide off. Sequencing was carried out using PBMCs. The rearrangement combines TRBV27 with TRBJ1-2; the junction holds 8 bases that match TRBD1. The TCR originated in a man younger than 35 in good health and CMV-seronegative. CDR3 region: CASSLYPRTGLVYTF. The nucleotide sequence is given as TGTGCCAGCAGTTTATACCCCAGGACAGGGTTAGTCTACACCTTC.